The rows below give T cell receptor beta chains drawn from one sample of a study of blood T cell repertoires in COVID-19. Clones were read by immunoSEQ multiplex PCR, and TCRdb kept only the in-frame ones, dropping some. Here the sample spans under 250,000 clones, approximately 86% being singletons. Material for sequencing was peripheral blood. These receptors all stem from an elderly man with acute or convalescent COVID-19. Both conserved end residues are part of each CDR3. The D gene is left open where the match is weak. The listing skips clone size in some rows; elsewhere it reads once, few, many or a size class.

v_gene	j_gene	abundance	d_gene	CDR3aa	CDR3nt
TRBV5-4	TRBJ1-1	once	TRBD1	CASSARDRLNTEAFF	TGTGCCAGCAGCGCCCGGGACAGGCTGAACACTGAAGCTTTCTTT
TRBV29-1	TRBJ1-1	NA	TRBD1	CSVEFRQGAQAAFF	TGCAGCGTTGAATTTCGACAGGGGGCGCAGGCAGCTTTCTTT
TRBV6-2/TRBV6-3	TRBJ1-5	NA	TRBD1	CASSPTGTGNQPQHF	TGTGCCAGCAGTCCAACCGGGACAGGGAATCAGCCCCAGCATTTT
TRBV6-5	TRBJ2-1	NA	NA	CASSFELGGYNEQFF	TGTGCCAGCAGTTTCGAGTTAGGGGGTTACAATGAGCAGTTCTTC
TRBV5-4	TRBJ1-2	NA	TRBD1	CASTHNGGGKIGYTF	TGTGCCAGCACCCATAACGGAGGGGGCAAGATTGGCTACACCTTC
TRBV7-2	TRBJ1-1	NA	NA	CASSPQGLNTEAFF	TGTGCCAGCAGCCCACAGGGTTTGAACACTGAAGCTTTCTTT
TRBV7-3	TRBJ1-1	NA	NA	CASSPRQGNTEAFF	TGTGCCAGCAGCCCGAGACAAGGTAACACTGAAGCTTTCTTT
TRBV3-1/TRBV3-2	TRBJ2-7	NA	NA	CASTQGPNSYEQYF	TGTGCCAGCACCCAGGGGCCCAATTCCTACGAGCAGTACTTC
TRBV27	TRBJ1-4	NA	NA	CASSSVDEKLFF	TGTGCCAGCAGTTCGGTGGATGAAAAACTGTTTTTT
TRBV18	TRBJ2-3	once	TRBD2	CASSPVGVAGGADTQYF	TGTGCCAGCTCACCAGTCGGGGTAGCGGGGGGAGCAGATACGCAGTATTTT
TRBV4-3	TRBJ1-5	NA	NA	CASSQMDSFFSNQPQHF	TGCGCCAGCAGCCAGATGGACAGTTTCTTTAGCAATCAGCCCCAGCATTTT
TRBV7-9	TRBJ1-1	NA	NA	CASSSFPGQNTEAFF	TGTGCCAGCAGCTCTTTCCCCGGACAGAACACTGAAGCTTTCTTT
TRBV14	TRBJ2-1	NA	NA	CASSPRSAGLYNEQFF	TGTGCCAGCAGCCCCCGTAGTGCGGGACTCTACAATGAGCAGTTCTTC
TRBV19	TRBJ1-1	NA	NA	CASTRESPSPEAFF	TGTGCCAGTACCCGGGAGTCCCCGTCCCCTGAAGCTTTCTTT
TRBV5-8	TRBJ2-4	NA	TRBD2	CASSVTGTSGISAKNIQYF	TGTGCCAGCAGCGTAACCGGGACTAGCGGGATATCCGCCAAAAACATTCAGTACTTC
TRBV20-1	TRBJ2-5	NA	NA	CSASDVKTQYF	TGCAGTGCTAGTGATGTAAAGACCCAGTACTTC
TRBV6-2/TRBV6-3	TRBJ1-6	NA	NA	CASSRLDRLTYSPLHF	TGTGCCAGCAGTCGTTTAGACCGTCTGACATATTCACCCCTCCACTTT
TRBV27	TRBJ2-2	NA	TRBD2	CASTLEGTSGEMAGELFF	TGTGCCAGCACCCTAGAGGGTACTAGCGGGGAGATGGCCGGGGAGCTGTTTTTT
TRBV27	TRBJ1-2	NA	NA	CASSLSITANYGYTF	TGTGCCAGCAGTTTATCGATTACAGCTAACTATGGCTACACCTTC
TRBV7-9	TRBJ1-1	NA	TRBD1	CASRWTGVTEAFF	TGTGCCAGCAGATGGACAGGGGTAACTGAAGCTTTCTTT
TRBV10-3	TRBJ2-7	NA	TRBD1	CAISDGQGYEQYF	TGTGCCATCAGTGACGGACAGGGCTACGAGCAGTACTTC
TRBV27	TRBJ2-5	NA	TRBD1	CASSSRTGLGTQYF	TGTGCCAGCAGTTCGCGGACAGGCTTGGGGACCCAGTACTTC
TRBV3-1/TRBV3-2	TRBJ2-7	NA	NA	CASSQDLGQSLYEQYF	TGTGCCAGCAGCCAAGATCTTGGGCAGTCCTTGTACGAGCAGTACTTC
TRBV19	TRBJ1-4	NA	TRBD1	CASSFGTGATGREKLFF	TGTGCCAGTAGTTTCGGGACAGGGGCTACGGGCAGAGAAAAACTGTTTTTT
TRBV3-1/TRBV3-2	TRBJ1-4	NA	TRBD1	CASSRSPGGDEKLFF	TGTGCCAGCAGCCGGAGTCCAGGGGGCGATGAAAAACTGTTTTTT
TRBV12-5	TRBJ2-3	NA	TRBD2	CASGGSSGASTDTQYF	TGTGCTAGTGGTGGATCTAGCGGGGCTAGCACAGATACGCAGTATTTT
TRBV3-1/TRBV3-2	TRBJ1-2	NA	NA	CASSQFRQGLYGYTF	TGTGCCAGCAGCCAATTCAGGCAGGGCCTTTATGGCTACACCTTC
TRBV20-1	TRBJ1-2	NA	NA	CSAFTGIGYTF	TGCAGTGCTTTTACAGGGATTGGCTACACCTTC
TRBV28	TRBJ1-5	NA	TRBD1	CASSSGGTGGRPQHF	TGTGCCAGCAGTTCAGGAGGGACAGGGGGTCGGCCCCAGCATTTT
TRBV4-3	TRBJ2-3	NA	NA	CASSQNLASNTDTQYF	TGCGCCAGCAGCCAAAACCTAGCATCCAACACAGATACGCAGTATTTT
TRBV5-1	TRBJ2-7	NA	TRBD2	CASSLGGLGSGNYEQYF	TGCGCCAGCAGCTTGGGGGGCCTGGGCAGCGGGAACTACGAGCAGTACTTC
TRBV19	TRBJ2-5	NA	TRBD2	CASSIGLAGEETQYF	TGTGCCAGTAGTATCGGACTAGCGGGAGAAGAGACCCAGTACTTC
TRBV3-1/TRBV3-2	TRBJ1-3	NA	NA	CASSQGAGVNTIYF	TGTGCCAGCAGCCAAGGGGCAGGGGTAAACACCATATATTTT
TRBV6-2/TRBV6-3	TRBJ2-2	NA	TRBD1	CASSYWDRRSGELFF	TGTGCCAGCAGTTACTGGGACAGGCGGTCGGGGGAGCTGTTTTTT
TRBV19	TRBJ1-1	NA	NA	CATSIVGTEAFF	TGTGCCACCTCTATTGTCGGCACTGAAGCTTTCTTT
TRBV9	TRBJ1-2	NA	NA	CASSTHDTASGYTF	TGTGCCAGCAGCACCCATGACACGGCGAGCGGCTACACCTTC
TRBV2	TRBJ1-5	NA	NA	CASRTVAGNQPQHF	TGTGCCAGCAGGACTGTCGCAGGCAATCAGCCCCAGCATTTT
TRBV7-3	TRBJ2-7	few	TRBD1	CASSLRDRKQNSYEQYF	TGTGCCAGCAGCTTACGGGACAGGAAGCAAAATTCCTACGAGCAGTACTTC
TRBV5-4	TRBJ2-3	NA	NA	CASSLAGTDTQYF	TGTGCCAGCAGCTTGGCCGGCACAGATACGCAGTATTTT
TRBV25-1	TRBJ2-7	few	TRBD2	CASSYSRGLADYEQYF	TGTGCCAGCAGTTATTCACGAGGACTAGCAGACTACGAGCAGTACTTC
TRBV19	TRBJ1-4	NA	NA	CASTNPTAGEKLFF	TGTGCCAGTACTAACCCGACAGCGGGTGAAAAACTGTTTTTT
TRBV4-1	TRBJ1-1	NA	NA	CASSQDRDTEAFF	TGCGCCAGCAGCCAAGACAGGGACACTGAAGCTTTCTTT
TRBV7-6	TRBJ2-2	NA	NA	CASSLARQNTGELFF	TGTGCCAGCAGCTTAGCACGACAGAACACCGGGGAGCTGTTTTTT
TRBV21-1	TRBJ2-6	NA	NA	CASSKAGFFRGYSGANVLTF	TGTGCCAGCAGCAAAGCTGGCTTCTTCAGGGGATACTCTGGGGCCAACGTCCTGACTTTC
TRBV19	TRBJ1-1	once	TRBD1	CASSMTGGSEAFF	TGTGCCAGTAGTATGACAGGGGGCTCTGAAGCTTTCTTT
TRBV6-5	TRBJ2-3	NA	NA	CASTLGTDTQYF	TGTGCCAGCACCCTAGGCACAGATACGCAGTATTTT
TRBV28	TRBJ1-3	NA	NA	CASSLVGAGNTIYF	TGTGCCAGCAGTTTGGTAGGGGCCGGAAACACCATATATTTT
TRBV18	TRBJ1-1	once	TRBD1	CASSPIGQGDAEAFF	TGTGCCAGCTCACCCATCGGACAGGGGGACGCTGAAGCTTTCTTT